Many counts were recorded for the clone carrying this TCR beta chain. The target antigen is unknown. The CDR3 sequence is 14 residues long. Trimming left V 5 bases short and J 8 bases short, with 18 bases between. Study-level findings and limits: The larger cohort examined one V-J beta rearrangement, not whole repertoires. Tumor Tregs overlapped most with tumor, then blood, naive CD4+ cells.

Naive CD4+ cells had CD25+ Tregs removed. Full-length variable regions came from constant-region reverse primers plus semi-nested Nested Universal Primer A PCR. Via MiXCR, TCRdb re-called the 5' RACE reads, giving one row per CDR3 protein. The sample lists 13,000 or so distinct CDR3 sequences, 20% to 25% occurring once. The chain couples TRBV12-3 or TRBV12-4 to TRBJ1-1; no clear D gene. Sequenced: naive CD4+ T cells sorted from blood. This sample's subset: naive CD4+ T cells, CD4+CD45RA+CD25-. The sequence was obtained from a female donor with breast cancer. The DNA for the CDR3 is TGTGCCAGCAGTGTGCCGGACGGTCCGATAGAAGCTTTCTTT. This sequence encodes CASSVPDGPIEAFF.